This T cell receptor beta chain was identified in a study of CD8 T cells in Susac syndrome. The CDR3 sequence is 14 residues long. Germline CDR1 is SGHRS and CDR2 is YFSETQ. After removal of 6 bases from V and 4 bases from J, the junction contained 4 bases not matched to a gene. Comments on this clonotype: Its antigen is not known.

Random hexamers were used to reverse transcribe roughly 0.5 to 1 ug of RNA. An immunoSEQ multiplex PCR generated amplified TCR beta CDR3 products spanning 54 Vbeta and 13 Jbeta. MiXCR, run by TCRdb on the immunoSEQ multiplex PCR reads, gives a single entry per CDR3 protein. The data show some 150,000 distinct CDR3 sequences, roughly 95% seen once. General study findings and limits: By the study's own acknowledgment, its TCR sequencing and HLA analysis included relatively few individuals.

The V gene is TRBV5-1, the J gene TRBJ2-1; 10 bases are shared with TRBD1. The origin of this receptor is a human donor with Susac syndrome. Sequencing input: CD4+ T cells from PBMCs. CDR3 region: CASTRDRGYNEQFF. CDR3 DNA: TGCGCCAGCACCCGGGACAGGGGTTACAATGAGCAGTTCTTC.